This TCR beta chain was identified in a study of blood T cell repertoires in COVID-19. Assay: immunoSEQ multiplex PCR; the TCRdb copy retains only in-frame clones and omits some. This repertoire shows 7,000 or so clones, 80% to 90% found once; its top ten account for around 9.3%. Germline V lookup: CDR1 SGHAT, CDR2 FQDESV (reference sequence). With V trimmed by 1 base and J by 5 bases, 7 bases remained unmatched. This CDR3 contains 16 residues. Sequenced input: peripheral blood. This sequence originates from a man aged 65 to 79 with active COVID-19. The rearrangement links TRBV11-1 to TRBJ2-2; TRBD2 matches 7 bases. The CDR3 is CASSLEASGPTGELFF. CDR3 nucleotides: TGTGCCAGCAGCTTAGAGGCTAGCGGCCCTACCGGGGAGCTGTTTTTT.